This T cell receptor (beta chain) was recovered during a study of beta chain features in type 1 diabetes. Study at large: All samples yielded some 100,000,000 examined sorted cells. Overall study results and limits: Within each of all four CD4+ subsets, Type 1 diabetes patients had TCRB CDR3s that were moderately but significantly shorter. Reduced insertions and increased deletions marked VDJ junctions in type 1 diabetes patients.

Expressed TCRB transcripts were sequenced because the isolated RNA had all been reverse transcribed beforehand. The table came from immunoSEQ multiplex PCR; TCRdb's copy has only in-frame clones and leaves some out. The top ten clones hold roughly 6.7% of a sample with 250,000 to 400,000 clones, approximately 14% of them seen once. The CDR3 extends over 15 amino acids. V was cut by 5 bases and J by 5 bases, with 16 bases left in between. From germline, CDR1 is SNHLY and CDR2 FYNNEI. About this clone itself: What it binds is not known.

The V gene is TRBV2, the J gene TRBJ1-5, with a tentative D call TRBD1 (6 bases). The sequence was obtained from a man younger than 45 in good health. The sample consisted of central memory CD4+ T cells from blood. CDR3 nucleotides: TGTGCCAGCAGTCTGGAAGGGGGTCCCGATCAGCCCCAGCATTTT. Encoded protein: CASSLEGGPDQPQHF.